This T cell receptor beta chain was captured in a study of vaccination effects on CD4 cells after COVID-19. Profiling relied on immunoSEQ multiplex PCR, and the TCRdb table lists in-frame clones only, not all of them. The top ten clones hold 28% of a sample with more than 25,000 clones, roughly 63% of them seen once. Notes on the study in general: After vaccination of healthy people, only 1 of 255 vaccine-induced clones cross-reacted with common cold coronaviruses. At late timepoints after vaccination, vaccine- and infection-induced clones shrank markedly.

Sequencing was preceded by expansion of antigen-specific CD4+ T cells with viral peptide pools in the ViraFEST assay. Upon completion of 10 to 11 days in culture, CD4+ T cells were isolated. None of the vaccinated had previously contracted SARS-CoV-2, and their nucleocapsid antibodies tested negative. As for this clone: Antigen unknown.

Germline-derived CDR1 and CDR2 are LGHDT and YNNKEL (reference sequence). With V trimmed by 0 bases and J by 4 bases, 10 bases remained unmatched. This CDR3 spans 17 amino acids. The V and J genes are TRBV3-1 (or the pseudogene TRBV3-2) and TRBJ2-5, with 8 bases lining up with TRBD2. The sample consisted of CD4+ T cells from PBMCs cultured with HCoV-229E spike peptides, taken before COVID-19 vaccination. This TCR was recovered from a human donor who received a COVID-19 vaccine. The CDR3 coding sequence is TGTGCCAGCAGCCAAGAAACACTAGCGGCTCCGCCAGAGACCCAGTACTTC. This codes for CASSQETLAAPPETQYF.